This T cell receptor (beta chain) was sequenced for a study of cytomegalovirus exposure and HLA in healthy donors. This clone was found a few times. Trimming at V came to 0 bases and at J to 3 bases, leaving 4 bases not matched to a gene. Per germline, CDR1 SGHNT and CDR2 YYREEE (reference sequence). The CDR3 consists of 16 residues. With 60 Vbeta and 13 Jbeta primers, the PCR was carried out. Here immunoSEQ multiplex PCR was the method, and the copy in TCRdb shows in-frame clones only, minus some. This sample has more than 110,000 clones, with 70% to 80% found just once. The source of this sequence is a woman aged 60-75 years in good health and CMV-seropositive. The J gene is TRBJ2-2, the V gene TRBV5-4, with TRBD1 matching 8 bases. Material for sequencing was PBMCs. CDR3 in DNA: TGTGCCAGCAGCTTGGGGACAGGGCAAGACACCGGGGAGCTGTTTTTT. It yields the protein CASSLGTGQDTGELFF. The full variable domain, its missing parts supplied by reference TRBV5-4 and TRBJ2-2, is ETGVTQSPTHLIKTRGQQVTLRCSSQSGHNTVSWYQQALGQGPQFIFQYYREEENGRGNFPPRFSGLQFPNYSSELNVNALELDDSALYLCASSLGTGQDTGELFFGEGSRLTVL.